These T cell receptor beta chains were read from a single sample in a study of OX40 agonist ivuxolimab in advanced cancers. TCRdb's table, derived via immunoSEQ multiplex PCR, lists solely in-frame clones and lacks some. The table shows about 99,000 clones, with 90% to 95% occurring only once. Sequences were derived from CD4+ or CD8+ T cells sorted from blood, sampled in a trial of the OX40 agonist ivuxolimab. Every receptor here comes from an adult with an advanced solid tumor such as melanoma, head and neck, liver or kidney cancer. Each CDR3 is given without its conserved first and last residue.

>TRBJ1-4|TRBV5-1
ASSLTGEGNEKLF
>TRBJ2-5|TRBV2
ASSEGSGRVQETQY
>TRBJ2-7|TRBV6-1
ASSYTGLRYEQY
>TRBJ2-2|TRBV29-1
SVDTGNTGELF
>TRBJ1-1|TRBV10-1
ASRPGLQGTEAF
>TRBJ2-3|TRBV19
ASSIWDTQY
>TRBJ2-2|TRBV5-1
ASSLGDSSNTGELF
>TRBJ2-3|TRBV5-4
ASNKAGLAGLDTQY
>TRBJ1-3|TRBV9
ASSPLGGSGNTIY
>TRBJ2-1|TRBV7-3
ASSPSGTSNEQF
>TRBJ1-4|TRBV30
AWNPDRGTNEKLF
>TRBJ1-4|TRBV6-5
ASSLWGSVANEKLF
>TRBJ2-2|TRBV25-1
ASRETGRTNTGELF
>TRBJ2-7|TRBV19
ASSRTGESYEQY
>TRBJ2-7|TRBV28
ASSLPQSSYEQY
>TRBJ2-1|TRBV7-9
ASSYPGGTGTIDEQF
>TRBJ2-3|TRBV7-6
ASSLGLAGVDTQY
>TRBJ1-4|TRBV5-6
ASSLWARGEKLF
>TRBJ2-5|TRBV10-3
AISEQARETQY
>TRBJ2-3|TRBV5-8
ASSSGTGVGDTQY
>TRBJ2-6|TRBV11-3
ASSPGRSSGANVLT
>TRBJ2-3|TRBV6-1
ASSERDRATDTQY
>TRBJ2-1|TRBV9
VSSAQTYNEQF
>TRBJ2-1|TRBV7-2
ASSSPVYNEQF
>TRBJ2-7|TRBV28
ASKFIGGVDEQY
>TRBJ2-7|TRBV28
ASSLVGREQY
>TRBJ2-1|TRBV21-1
ASSSSGRAYNEQF
>TRBJ2-7|TRBV28
ASSLKAPYEQY
>TRBJ1-2|TRBV28
ASSSDSGYGYT
>TRBJ2-1|TRBV27
ASSSGLAGGEQF
>TRBJ2-7|TRBV7-9
ASSRTSSGEQY
>TRBJ2-2|TRBV2
ASREGGMRAGELF
>TRBJ1-1|TRBV7-7
ASSLQENTEAF
>TRBJ1-2|TRBV7-2
ASSSEKGAHMGYT
>TRBJ2-1|TRBV19
ASKGPTATSYNEQF
>TRBJ2-1|TRBV10-3
AISSPGLAGISEQF
>TRBJ1-3|TRBV18
ASSPTDSGNTIY
>TRBJ2-5|TRBV18
ASSPAGTTYQETQY
>TRBJ2-2|TRBV25-1
ASTQLTGGSGELF
>TRBJ2-5|TRBV9
ASSVGNGGVQETQY
>TRBJ2-3|TRBV7-2
ASSPAGEGTDTQY